These 5 T cell receptor beta chains were sequenced from one sample in a study of siplizumab effects on memory and regulatory T cells. Measured with immunoSEQ multiplex PCR; TCRdb has only the in-frame clones, and not every one. The data contain more than 90,000 clones, roughly 94% of them seen just once; the ten biggest clones take up around 1.5%. The sequenced sample consisted of non-Treg CD4+ T cells sorted from blood. The receptors were gathered from a human donor in good health.

The chain recombines TRBV10-1 with TRBJ2-1; 7 positions match TRBD2. The CDR3 totals 13 residues. The V gene's germline CDR1 is WNHNN and CDR2 SYGVQD (reference sequence). V dropped 8 bases and J dropped 2; count of bases not matched to a gene: 3. In DNA, the CDR3 is TGCGCCAGCTCTAGCGGAGCCTACAATGAGCAGTTCTTC. It translates to CASSSGAYNEQFF.

The J gene is TRBJ2-3, the V gene TRBV18; D ambiguous. Trimming took 4 bases from V and 0 from J, leaving 8 bases between them. This CDR3 contains 14 residues. Germline lookup yields CDR1 KGHSH and CDR2 LQKENI. The chain's CDR3 is CASSLRSSTDTQYF. CDR3 nucleotide sequence: TGTGCCAGCTCACTCCGCTCTAGCACAGATACGCAGTATTTT.

The chain combines TRBV6-5 with TRBJ1-2, with a tentative D call TRBD1 (6 bases). The CDR3 has 14 amino acids. Germline CDR1 is MNHEY and CDR2 is SVGAGI. Trimming took 2 bases from V and 8 from J, leaving 15 bases between them. The CDR3 bases are TGTGCCAGCAGTTACGGAGGCAGGGGCCAAGGCTACACCTTC. Encoded protein: CASSYGGRGQGYTF.

This chain connects TRBV5-1 to TRBJ1-2; TRBD1 matches 9 bases. CDR3 length equals 13 residues. The germline V gene encodes CDR1 SGHRS and CDR2 YFSETQ. Trimming took 0 bases from V and 9 from J; bases not matched to a gene: 3. The CDR3 protein is CASSLDRGLSYTF. The CDR3 DNA follows: TGCGCCAGCAGCTTGGACAGGGGGCTTAGCTACACCTTC.

The chain links TRBV7-9 to TRBJ2-5, with D uncertain. In germline, CDR1 is SEHNR, CDR2 FQNEAQ (reference sequence). V gave up 4 bases and J gave up 2 bases, with 5 bases separating them. The CDR3 spans 12 residues. As DNA, the CDR3 is TGTGCCAGCAGCTCGAGACAAGAGACCCAGTACTTC. Protein: CASSSRQETQYF.